This entry lists 18 T cell receptor beta chains sequenced from one sample in a study of T cells expressing NK-cell markers. With the 5' RACE reads reprocessed, TCRdb shows one record per CDR3 protein and no DNA. The data include roughly 280,000 distinct CDR3 sequences; the top ten clones carry approximately 0.42%. The specimen was blood T cells: a sorted CD56 or NKG2C T cell subset, CD4+ or CD8+ T cells, or bulk PBMC T cells (not recorded which). Every receptor here comes from a man aged 18 to 35 in good health.

The chain recombines TRBV5-1 with TRBJ2-3; TCRdb gives TRBD2 as the D gene, but with no DNA this cannot be confirmed. The CDR3 is made up of 14 amino acids. Germline-derived CDR1 and CDR2 are SGHRS and YFSETQ. CDR3 amino acids: CASMEAGGVDTQYF.

The chain is built from TRBV11-2 and TRBJ2-7. This CDR3 is built from 14 residues. Germline V gene lookup returns CDR1 SGHAT and CDR2 FQNNGV. The CDR3 region is CASSLILSSHEQYF.

The rearrangement uses TRBV5-4 and TRBJ2-3; TCRdb returns TRBD1, unconfirmable since there is no DNA. This CDR3 contains 16 residues. CDR1 is SGHNT, CDR2 YYREEE, per germline (reference sequence). The CDR3 protein is CASSLPGTGTADTQYF.

The chain couples TRBV10-3 to TRBJ1-1; TCRdb selects TRBD1, and the lack of DNA leaves this call unchecked. There are 14 residues in the CDR3. Per germline, CDR1 ENHRY and CDR2 SYGVKD. CDR3: CAISGNRVNTEAFF.

CDR3 residues: CASSSGQALDTQYF. This chain connects TRBV5-1 to TRBJ2-3. The CDR3 covers 14 residues. Germline assignment: CDR1 SGHRS and CDR2 YFSETQ. The full variable domain, rest sourced from reference TRBV5-1 and TRBJ2-3, is KAGVTQTPRYLIKTRGQQVTLSCSPISGHRSVSWYQQTPGQGLQFLFEYFSETQRNKGNFPGRFSGRQFSNSRSEMNVSTLELGDSALYLCASSSGQALDTQYFGPGTRLTVL.

The chain employs TRBV5-6 and TRBJ2-1; TCRdb's D gene call, TRBD1, goes unchecked for lack of DNA. Germline assignment: CDR1 SGHDT and CDR2 YYEEEE. The CDR3 has 13 amino acids. The CDR3 loop reads CASSVQGNNEQFF.

V usage is TRBV14 and J usage is TRBJ2-2. There are 13 residues in the CDR3. Germline V gene sequence: CDR1 SGHDN, CDR2 FVKESK. The CDR3 region is CASSQLGTGELFF.

The J gene is TRBJ2-2, the V gene TRBV25-1. The CDR3 is 15 residues long. Looked up from germline, CDR1 is MGHDK and CDR2 is SYGVNS. The CDR3 reads CASSESQKVTGELFF.

The CDR3 sequence is CASRQGLETQYF. This sequence joins TRBV6-1 and TRBJ2-5; the TCRdb call, TRBD1, lacks DNA for checking. Germline V gene data show CDR1 as MNHNS and CDR2 as SASEGT. The CDR3 runs 12 residues.

The genes are TRBV6-1 and TRBJ2-1; the TRBD2 assignment by TCRdb is unverifiable without DNA. The CDR3 consists of 15 residues. Germline V gene lookup returns CDR1 MNHNS and CDR2 SASEGT. This chain's CDR3 is CASSEASGKVHEQFF.

The J gene is TRBJ2-4, the V gene TRBV20-1; no DNA is available, so the TRBD2 call from TCRdb remains unchecked. The CDR3 has 16 amino acids. Germline V gene sequence: CDR1 DFQATT, CDR2 SNEGSKA (reference sequence). The CDR3 sequence is CSASRLAMGAKNIQYF.

V gene TRBV6-5 combines with J gene TRBJ2-7; the D gene TCRdb calls, TRBD2, cannot be checked with no DNA. This CDR3 has 15 residues. Germline V CDR1 and CDR2: MNHEY, SVGAGI. CDR3 residues: CASSSGSVGNYEQYF.

This sequence joins TRBV18 and TRBJ2-3; TCRdb names TRBD1, which stays unverified in the absence of DNA. This CDR3 spans 15 amino acids. Germline lookup yields CDR1 KGHSH and CDR2 LQKENI. This CDR3 reads CASSPRQGRKDTQYF.

V usage is TRBV29-1 and J usage is TRBJ1-2; the TCRdb D gene call, TRBD1, has no DNA to confirm it. Germline CDR1 and CDR2: SQVTM and ANQGSEA. The CDR3 is 13 amino acids. CDR3 loop: CSLTRDGWSGYTF.

This chain links TRBV5-1 with TRBJ2-1; TCRdb's D call of TRBD1 is untestable without DNA. This CDR3 is built from 16 residues. The V gene's germline CDR1 is SGHRS and CDR2 YFSETQ. CDR3 in amino acids: CASSGVGRGFNNEQFF.

The chain recombines TRBV29-1 with TRBJ1-6. Germline V gene data show CDR1 as SQVTM and CDR2 as ANQGSEA. The CDR3 runs 15 residues. This CDR3 is CSVIWGDHYNSPLHF. Full variable domain (remainder filled in from reference TRBV29-1 and TRBJ1-6): SAVISQKPSRDICQRGTSLTIQCQVDSQVTMMFWYRQQPGQSLTLIATANQGSEATYESGFVIDKFPISRPNLTFSTLTVSNMSPEDSSIYLCSVIWGDHYNSPLHFGNGTRLTVT.

The gene calls are TRBV7-6 and TRBJ2-7. The CDR3 runs 14 residues. Germline V CDR1 and CDR2: SGHVS, FNYEAQ. CDR3 amino acids: CASSLLYSSHEQYF.

The genes are TRBV30 and TRBJ1-6. There are 16 residues in the CDR3. CDR1 GTSNPN and CDR2 SVGIG come from the germline V gene (reference sequence). The CDR3 spells CAWSVRRSSYNSPLHF.